The clone carrying this TCR beta chain was seen a handful of times. As yet, its antigen is unknown. Breast cancer patients provided tissue from their axillary draining lymph nodes. CDR3 length: 15 amino acids. Germline V gene lookup returns CDR1 MDHEN and CDR2 SYDVKM. V dropped 7 bases and J dropped 5; count of bases not matched to a gene: 11. This sample is drawn from a study of breast tumors, draining lymph nodes, adjacent tissues. Study findings and constraints: The lymph node origin of tumor T cells was framed as consistent with a hypothesis, not demonstrated. Tumor repertoires ranked between lymph nodes and nontumor tissue in diversity, with V and J gene preferences.

Via MiXCR, TCRdb re-called the multiplex PCR reads, giving one row per CDR3 protein. The table has some 85,000 distinct CDR3 sequences, around 30% seen once. The sample consisted of axillary lymph node tissue. The genes are TRBV28 and TRBJ2-5; 9 bases line up with TRBD1. The origin of this receptor is a female donor with breast cancer. Some clones in this sample may be carry-over from other donors' samples. CDR3 DNA sequence: TGTGCCAGCAATCATCCGGGACAGGGAGGGGAGACCCAGTACTTC. Its protein is CASNHPGQGGETQYF. The full variable domain, rest sourced from reference TRBV28 and TRBJ2-5, is DVKVTQSSRYLVKRTGEKVFLECVQDMDHENMFWYRQDPGLGLRLIYFSYDVKMKEKGDIPEGYSVSREKKERFSLILESASTNQTSMYLCASNHPGQGGETQYFGPGTRLLVL.